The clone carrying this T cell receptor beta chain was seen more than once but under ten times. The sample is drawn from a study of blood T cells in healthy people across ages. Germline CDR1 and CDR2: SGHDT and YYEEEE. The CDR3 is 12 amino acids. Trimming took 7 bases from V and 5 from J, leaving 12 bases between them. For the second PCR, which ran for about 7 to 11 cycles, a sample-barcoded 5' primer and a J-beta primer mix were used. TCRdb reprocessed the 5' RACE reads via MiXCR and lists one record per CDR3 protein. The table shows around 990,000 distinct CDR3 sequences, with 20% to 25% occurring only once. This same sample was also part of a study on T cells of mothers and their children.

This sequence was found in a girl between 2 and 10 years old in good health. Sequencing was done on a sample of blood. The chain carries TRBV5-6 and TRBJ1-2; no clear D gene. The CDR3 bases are TGTGCCAGCGGTCTAAAACCTTATGGCTACACCTTC. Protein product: CASGLKPYGYTF.